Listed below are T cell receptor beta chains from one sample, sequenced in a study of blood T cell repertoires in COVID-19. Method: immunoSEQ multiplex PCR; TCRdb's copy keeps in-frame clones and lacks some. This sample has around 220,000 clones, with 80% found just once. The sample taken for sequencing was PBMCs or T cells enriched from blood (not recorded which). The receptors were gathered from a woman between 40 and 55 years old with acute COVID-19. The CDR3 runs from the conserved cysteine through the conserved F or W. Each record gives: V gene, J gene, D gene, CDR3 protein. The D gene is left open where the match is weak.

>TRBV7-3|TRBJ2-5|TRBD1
CASSLGQGARETQYF
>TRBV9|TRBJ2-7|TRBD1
CASSATLTGVTYEQYF
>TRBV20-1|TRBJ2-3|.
CSARGVGADYF
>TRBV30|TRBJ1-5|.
CAWSNRAAQPQHF
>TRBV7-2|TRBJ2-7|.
CASSLGPQLPYEQYF
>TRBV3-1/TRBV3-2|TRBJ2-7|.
CASSQGIASSYEQYF
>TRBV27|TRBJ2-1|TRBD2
CASSLTSGFNEQFF
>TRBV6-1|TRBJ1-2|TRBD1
CASSESRGRSSYTF
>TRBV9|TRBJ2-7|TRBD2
CASARGGNPYEQYF
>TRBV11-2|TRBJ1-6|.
CASSLEAGVALHF
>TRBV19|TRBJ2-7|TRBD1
CASSVTGEYGYEQYF
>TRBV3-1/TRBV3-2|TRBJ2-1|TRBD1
CASSQDWGPGQGSGEEQFF
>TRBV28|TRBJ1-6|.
CASSQGLLSNSPLHF
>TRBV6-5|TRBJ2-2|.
CASSYLSGGMSGELFF
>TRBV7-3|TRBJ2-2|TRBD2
CASSLGLAGGTGELFF
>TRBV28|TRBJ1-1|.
CASRIGGRTEAFF
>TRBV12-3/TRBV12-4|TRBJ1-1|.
CATGGRAFFEAFF
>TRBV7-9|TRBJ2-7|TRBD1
CASSPPRDRGLEQYF
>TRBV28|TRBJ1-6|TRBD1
CAAEGQGPAGNSPLHF
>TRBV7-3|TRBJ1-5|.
CASSLQGYNQPQHF
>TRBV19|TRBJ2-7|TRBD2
CASRITSGTYEQYF
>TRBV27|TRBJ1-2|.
CASSLGEGNYGYTF
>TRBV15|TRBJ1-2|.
CATSRDLTRQGGGGYTF
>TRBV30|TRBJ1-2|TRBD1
CAWRDRGQVYGYTF
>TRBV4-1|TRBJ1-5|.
CASSQADNQPQHF
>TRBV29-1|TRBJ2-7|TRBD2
CSVKNGLAGGSYEQYF
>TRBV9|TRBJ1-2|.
CASSVGVAPGDGGYTF
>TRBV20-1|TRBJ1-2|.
CSAAAYGYTF
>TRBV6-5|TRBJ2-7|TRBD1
CASSTRGQAYEQYF
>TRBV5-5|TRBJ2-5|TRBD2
CASSAGLAGRETQYF
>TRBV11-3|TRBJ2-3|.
CASSVLATTTDTQYF
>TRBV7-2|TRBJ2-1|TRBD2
CASSFLLAGGPYNEQFF
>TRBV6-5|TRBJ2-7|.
CATQGGLSSSYEQYF
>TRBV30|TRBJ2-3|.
CAWRGPGSDTQYF
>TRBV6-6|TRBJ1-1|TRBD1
CASSGDPGQSNTEAFF
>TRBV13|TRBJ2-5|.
CASSLRTTQETQYF
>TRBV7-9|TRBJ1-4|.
CASSLRATNEKLFF
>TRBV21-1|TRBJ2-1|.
CASSKEKRGAYNEQFF
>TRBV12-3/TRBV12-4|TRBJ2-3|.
CASSFSGTDTQYF
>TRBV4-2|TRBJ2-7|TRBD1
CASSQAGQGYEQYF
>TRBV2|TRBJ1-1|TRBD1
CASMRTGWNTEAFF
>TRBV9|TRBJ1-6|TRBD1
CASTTGQGNSPLHF
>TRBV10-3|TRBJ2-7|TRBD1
CAISEVTGGPYEQYF
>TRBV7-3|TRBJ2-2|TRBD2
CASSRPGLAGGSGTGELFF
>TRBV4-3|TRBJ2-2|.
CASSQDRGFSGELFF
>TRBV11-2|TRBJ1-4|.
CASSIGTWGEKLFF
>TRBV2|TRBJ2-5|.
CASSEKPPQAFQETQYF
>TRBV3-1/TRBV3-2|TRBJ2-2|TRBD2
CASSQGGKFELFF
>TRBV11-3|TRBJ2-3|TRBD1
CASSLTGAKNTQYF
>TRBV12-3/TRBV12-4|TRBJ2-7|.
CASSFLPSYEQYF
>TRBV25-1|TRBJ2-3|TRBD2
CASRLAAQGDTQYF
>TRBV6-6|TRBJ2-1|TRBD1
CASRRTGESYNEQFF